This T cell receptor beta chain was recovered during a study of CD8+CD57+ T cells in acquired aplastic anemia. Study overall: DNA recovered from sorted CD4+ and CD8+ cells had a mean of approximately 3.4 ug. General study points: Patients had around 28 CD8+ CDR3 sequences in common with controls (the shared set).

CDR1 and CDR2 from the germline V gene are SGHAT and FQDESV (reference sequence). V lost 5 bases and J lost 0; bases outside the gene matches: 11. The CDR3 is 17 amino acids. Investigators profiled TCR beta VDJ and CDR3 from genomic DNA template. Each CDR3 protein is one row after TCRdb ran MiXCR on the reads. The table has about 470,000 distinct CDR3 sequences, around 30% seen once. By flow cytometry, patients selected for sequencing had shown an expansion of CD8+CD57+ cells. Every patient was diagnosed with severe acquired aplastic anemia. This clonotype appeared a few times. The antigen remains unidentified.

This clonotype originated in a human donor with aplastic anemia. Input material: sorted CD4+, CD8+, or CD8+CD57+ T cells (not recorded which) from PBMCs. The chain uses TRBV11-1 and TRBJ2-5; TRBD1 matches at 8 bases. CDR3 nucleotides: TGTGCCAGCAGCCGAGGACAGGGCGACCTTTACCAAGAGACCCAGTACTTC. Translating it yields CASSRGQGDLYQETQYF.